The rows below give T cell receptor beta chains drawn from one sample of a study of blood T cell repertoires in COVID-19. Using immunoSEQ multiplex PCR, the repertoire was profiled, and TCRdb retains in-frame clones only, with some absent. The data contain 150,000 to 200,000 clones, about nine tenths of them singletons. Sequencing was performed on peripheral blood. The receptors stem from a man between 70 and 80 years old with acute or convalescent COVID-19. Each CDR3 is given without its conserved first and last residue. Clone size is shown for a subset of rows, as once, few, many or a class of expanded clone.

V gene	clone size	J gene	CDR3 protein
TRBV19	NA	TRBJ1-1	ASSTGQGKGAF
TRBV5-4	NA	TRBJ1-5	ASSPGVNQPQH
TRBV11-2	NA	TRBJ1-1	ASSLLIPGGRGTEAF
TRBV2	NA	TRBJ2-5	ASLGDRQETQY
TRBV5-1	NA	TRBJ2-2	ASSWSRRMNTGELF
TRBV5-1	few	TRBJ1-1	ASSPGTLGAF
TRBV6-5	NA	TRBJ2-7	ASKGRVSSYEQY
TRBV6-2/TRBV6-3	NA	TRBJ2-2	ASSHRRLVGLDTGELF
TRBV3-1/TRBV3-2	NA	TRBJ1-2	ASSGQPSNYGYT
TRBV28	NA	TRBJ1-6	ASVNSGDSPLH
TRBV7-9	NA	TRBJ2-3	ASSLNGVLTDTQY
TRBV28	once	TRBJ1-2	ASSRDRWYGYT
TRBV24-1	NA	TRBJ2-1	ATSDSRGEGTEQF
TRBV6-6	NA	TRBJ2-7	ASRQQGSHYEQY
TRBV6-1	NA	TRBJ1-2	ASSEAGAESGYGYT
TRBV11-2	NA	TRBJ1-3	ASSPAGSGNTIY
TRBV28	NA	TRBJ2-3	ASSFASGRAGAGDTQY
TRBV2	NA	TRBJ2-3	ARRGPIAGGGTDTQY
TRBV5-1	NA	TRBJ2-7	ASSLAQRGEQY
TRBV28	NA	TRBJ1-3	ASSKMYRDSGNTIY
TRBV10-3	NA	TRBJ2-1	AIRRLAGEANEQF
TRBV20-1	NA	TRBJ1-2	SAGLYGYT
TRBV29-1	NA	TRBJ2-5	SHGQGGETQY
TRBV4-1	NA	TRBJ1-1	ASSRGPQLNEAF
TRBV7-2	NA	TRBJ2-7	ASSFPEGTEAYEQY
TRBV10-3	NA	TRBJ1-4	AISEDRLNEKLF